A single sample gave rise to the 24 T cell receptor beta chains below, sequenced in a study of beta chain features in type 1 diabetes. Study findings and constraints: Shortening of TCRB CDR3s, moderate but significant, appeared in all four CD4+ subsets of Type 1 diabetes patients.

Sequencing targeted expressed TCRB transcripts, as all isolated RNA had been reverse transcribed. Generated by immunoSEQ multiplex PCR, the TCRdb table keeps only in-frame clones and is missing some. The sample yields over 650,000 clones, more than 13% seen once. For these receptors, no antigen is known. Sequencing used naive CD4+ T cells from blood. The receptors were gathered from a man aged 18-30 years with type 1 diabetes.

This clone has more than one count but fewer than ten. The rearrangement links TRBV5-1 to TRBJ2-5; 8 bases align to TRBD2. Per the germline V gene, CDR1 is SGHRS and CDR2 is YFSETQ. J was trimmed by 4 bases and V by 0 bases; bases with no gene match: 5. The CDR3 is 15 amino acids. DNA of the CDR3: TGCGCCAGCAGCTTGGCCCCCGGGGGGGGAGAGACCCAGTACTTC. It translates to CASSLAPGGGETQYF.

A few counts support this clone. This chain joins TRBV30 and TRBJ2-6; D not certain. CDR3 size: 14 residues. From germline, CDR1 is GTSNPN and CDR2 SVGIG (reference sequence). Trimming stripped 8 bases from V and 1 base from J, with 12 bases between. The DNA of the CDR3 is TGTGCCGTATCAAAGGCGTCTGGGGCCAACGTCCTGACTTTC. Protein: CAVSKASGANVLTF.

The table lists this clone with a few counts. CDR3 amino acids: CASSETSMNQETQYF. The CDR3 DNA follows: TGTGCCAGCAGTGAAACGTCGATGAACCAAGAGACCCAGTACTTC. The chain is built from TRBV6-1 and TRBJ2-5; D is uncertain. CDR3 length: 15 residues. The V gene's germline CDR1 is MNHNS and CDR2 SASEGT. Trimming removed 2 bases at V and 0 bases at J, with 10 bases between.

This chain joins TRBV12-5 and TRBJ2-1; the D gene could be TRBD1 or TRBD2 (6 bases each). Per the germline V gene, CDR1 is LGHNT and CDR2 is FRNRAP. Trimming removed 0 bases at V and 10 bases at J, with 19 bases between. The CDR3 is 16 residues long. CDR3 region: CASGLVSGGPLKEQFF. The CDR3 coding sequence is TGTGCTAGTGGTTTGGTAAGTGGGGGGCCATTGAAGGAGCAGTTCTTC. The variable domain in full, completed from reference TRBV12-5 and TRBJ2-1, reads DARVTQTPRHKVTEMGQEVTMRCQPILGHNTVFWYRQTMMQGLELLAYFRNRAPLDDSGMPKDRFSAEMPDATLATLKIQPSEPRDSAVYFCASGLVSGGPLKEQFFGPGTRLTVL.

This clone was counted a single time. The CDR3 DNA sequence: TGTGCCAGCAGCTTGGGGCTTCTTGACTCCTACGAGCAGTACTTC. Translation: CASSLGLLDSYEQYF. The chain couples TRBV5-4 to TRBJ2-7; D is unclear. V dropped 0 bases and J dropped 0 bases, with 10 bases sitting between them. The CDR3 covers 15 residues. The germline gives CDR1 SGHNT, CDR2 YYREEE (reference sequence).

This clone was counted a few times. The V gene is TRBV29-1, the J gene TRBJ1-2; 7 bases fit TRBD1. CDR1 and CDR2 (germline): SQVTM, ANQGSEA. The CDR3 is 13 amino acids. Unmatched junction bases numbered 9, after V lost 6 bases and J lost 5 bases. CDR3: CSVETGTEYGYTF. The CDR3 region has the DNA TGCAGCGTGGAGACCGGGACAGAATATGGCTACACCTTC.

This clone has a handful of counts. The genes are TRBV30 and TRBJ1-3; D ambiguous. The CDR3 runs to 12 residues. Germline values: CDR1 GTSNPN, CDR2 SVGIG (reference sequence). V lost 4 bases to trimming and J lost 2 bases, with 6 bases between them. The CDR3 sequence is CAWNIAGNTIYF. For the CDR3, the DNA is TGTGCCTGGAATATCGCTGGAAACACCATATATTTT.

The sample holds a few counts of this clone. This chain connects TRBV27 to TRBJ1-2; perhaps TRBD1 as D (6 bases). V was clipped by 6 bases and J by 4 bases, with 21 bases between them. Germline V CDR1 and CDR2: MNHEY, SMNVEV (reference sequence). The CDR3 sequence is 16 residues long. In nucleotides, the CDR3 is TGTGCCAGCAGCACCAATCCGGGGGCGCGGGGCTATGGCTACACCTTC. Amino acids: CASSTNPGARGYGYTF.

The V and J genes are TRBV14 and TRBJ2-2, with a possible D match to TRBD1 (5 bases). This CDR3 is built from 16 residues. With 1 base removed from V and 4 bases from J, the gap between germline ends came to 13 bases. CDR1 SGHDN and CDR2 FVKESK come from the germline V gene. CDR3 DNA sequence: TGTGCCAGCAGCCAAGCGTTAGCAGGGCTCACCGGGGAGCTGTTTTTT. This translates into CASSQALAGLTGELFF. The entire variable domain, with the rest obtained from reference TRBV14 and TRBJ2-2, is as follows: EAGVTQFPSHSVIEKGQTVTLRCDPISGHDNLYWYRRVMGKEIKFLLHFVKESKQDESGMPNNRFLAERTGGTYSTLKVQPAELEDSGVYFCASSQALAGLTGELFFGEGSRLTVL.

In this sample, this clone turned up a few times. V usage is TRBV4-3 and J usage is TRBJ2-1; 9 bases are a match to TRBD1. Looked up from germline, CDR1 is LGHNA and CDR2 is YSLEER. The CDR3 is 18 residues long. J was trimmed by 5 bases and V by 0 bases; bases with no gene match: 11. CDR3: CASSQDRAPGQGDNEQFF. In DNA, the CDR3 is TGCGCCAGCAGCCAAGATCGCGCTCCGGGACAGGGCGACAATGAGCAGTTCTTC.

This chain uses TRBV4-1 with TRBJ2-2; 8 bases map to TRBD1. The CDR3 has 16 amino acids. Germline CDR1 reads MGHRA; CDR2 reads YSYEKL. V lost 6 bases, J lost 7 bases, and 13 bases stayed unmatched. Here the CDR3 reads CASSRRAGGYSGELFF. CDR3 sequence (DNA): TGCGCCAGCAGTCGGAGGGCAGGGGGCTACAGCGGGGAGCTGTTTTTT.

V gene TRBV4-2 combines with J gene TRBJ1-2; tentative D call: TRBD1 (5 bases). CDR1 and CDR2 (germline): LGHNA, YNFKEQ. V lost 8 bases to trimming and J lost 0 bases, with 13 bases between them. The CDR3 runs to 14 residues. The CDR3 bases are TGTGCCAGCGCGGCCGGGGCGACTAACTATGGCTACACCTTC. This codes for CASAAGATNYGYTF.

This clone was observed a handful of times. The CDR3 sequence: CSVVSRGLKDNTEAFF. The CDR3 region has the DNA TGCAGCGTTGTGTCGAGAGGGTTGAAGGACAACACTGAAGCTTTCTTT. V is TRBV29-1 and J is TRBJ1-1; D gene uncertain. The CDR3 consists of 16 residues. Germline V gene data show CDR1 as SQVTM and CDR2 as ANQGSEA. V lost 4 bases to trimming and J lost 2 bases, with 20 bases between them.

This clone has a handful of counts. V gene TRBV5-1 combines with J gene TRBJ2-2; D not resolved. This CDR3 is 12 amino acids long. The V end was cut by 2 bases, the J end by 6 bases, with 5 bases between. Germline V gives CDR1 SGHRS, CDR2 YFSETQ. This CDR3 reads CASSFVAGELFF. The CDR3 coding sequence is TGCGCCAGCAGCTTCGTAGCCGGGGAGCTGTTTTTT. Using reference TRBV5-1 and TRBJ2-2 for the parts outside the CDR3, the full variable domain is KAGVTQTPRYLIKTRGQQVTLSCSPISGHRSVSWYQQTPGQGLQFLFEYFSETQRNKGNFPGRFSGRQFSNSRSEMNVSTLELGDSALYLCASSFVAGELFFGEGSRLTVL.

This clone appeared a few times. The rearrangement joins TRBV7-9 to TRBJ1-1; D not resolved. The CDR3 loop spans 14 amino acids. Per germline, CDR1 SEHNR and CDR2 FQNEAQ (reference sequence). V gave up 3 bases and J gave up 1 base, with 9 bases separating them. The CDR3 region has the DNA TGTGCCAGCAGCTTCGGCCAGCCGAACACTGAAGCTTTCTTT. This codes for CASSFGQPNTEAFF.

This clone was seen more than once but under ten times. In DNA form, the CDR3 reads TGTGCCAGCAGTTTAACTCCGGCGGGACGGGATGAGCAGTACTTC. Translated: CASSLTPAGRDEQYF. This chain connects TRBV27 to TRBJ2-7; weak D call: TRBD2 (6 bases). Trimming pared 2 bases from V and 7 bases from J, leaving 18 bases between. The CDR3 contains 15 residues. Germline V lookup: CDR1 MNHEY, CDR2 SMNVEV (reference sequence).

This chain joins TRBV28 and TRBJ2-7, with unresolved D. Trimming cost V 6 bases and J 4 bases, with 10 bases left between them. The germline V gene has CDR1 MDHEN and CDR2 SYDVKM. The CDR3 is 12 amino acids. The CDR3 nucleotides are TGTGCCAGCAGCTCGACACGATACGAGCAGTACTTC. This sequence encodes CASSSTRYEQYF.

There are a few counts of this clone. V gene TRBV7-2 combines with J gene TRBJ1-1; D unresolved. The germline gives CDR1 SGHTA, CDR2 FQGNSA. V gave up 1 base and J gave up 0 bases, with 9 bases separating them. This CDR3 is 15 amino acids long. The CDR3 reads CASSLVSKMNTEAFF. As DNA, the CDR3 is TGTGCCAGCAGCTTAGTATCCAAAATGAACACTGAAGCTTTCTTT.

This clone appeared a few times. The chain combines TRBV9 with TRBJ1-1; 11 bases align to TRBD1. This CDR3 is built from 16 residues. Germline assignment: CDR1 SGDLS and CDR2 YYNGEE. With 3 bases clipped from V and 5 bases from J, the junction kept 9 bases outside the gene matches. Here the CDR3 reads CASSGTGGYAWTEAFF. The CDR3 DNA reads TGTGCCAGCAGCGGGACAGGGGGCTATGCATGGACTGAAGCTTTCTTT.

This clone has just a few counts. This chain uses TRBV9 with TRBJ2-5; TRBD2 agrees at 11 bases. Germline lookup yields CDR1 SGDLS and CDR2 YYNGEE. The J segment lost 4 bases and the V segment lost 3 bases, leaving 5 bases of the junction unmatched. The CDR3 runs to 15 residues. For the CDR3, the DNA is TGTGCCAGCAGCGCAGGGACTAGCGGTGTAGAGACCCAGTACTTC. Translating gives CASSAGTSGVETQYF.

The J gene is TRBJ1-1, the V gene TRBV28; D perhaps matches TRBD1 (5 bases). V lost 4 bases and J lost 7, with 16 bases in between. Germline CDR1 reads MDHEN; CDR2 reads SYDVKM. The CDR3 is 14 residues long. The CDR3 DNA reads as TGTGCCAGCAGTTCCTCGGGGACCGCATATGAAGCTTTCTTT. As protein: CASSSSGTAYEAFF. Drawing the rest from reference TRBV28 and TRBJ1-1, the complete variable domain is DVKVTQSSRYLVKRTGEKVFLECVQDMDHENMFWYRQDPGLGLRLIYFSYDVKMKEKGDIPEGYSVSREKKERFSLILESASTNQTSMYLCASSSSGTAYEAFFGQGTRLTVV.

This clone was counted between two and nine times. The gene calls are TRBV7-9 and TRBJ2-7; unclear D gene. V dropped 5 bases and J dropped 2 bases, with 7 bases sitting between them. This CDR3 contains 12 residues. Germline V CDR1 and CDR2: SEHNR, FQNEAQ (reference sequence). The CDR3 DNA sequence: TGTGCCAGCAGCCTCCACACCTACGAGCAGTACTTC. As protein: CASSLHTYEQYF.

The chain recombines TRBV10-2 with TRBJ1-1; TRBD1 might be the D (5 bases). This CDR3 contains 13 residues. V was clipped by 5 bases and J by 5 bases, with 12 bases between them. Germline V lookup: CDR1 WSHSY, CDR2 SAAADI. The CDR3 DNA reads TGCGCCAGCAGTAACCCTTGGGGGACTGAAGCTTTCTTT. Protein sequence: CASSNPWGTEAFF.

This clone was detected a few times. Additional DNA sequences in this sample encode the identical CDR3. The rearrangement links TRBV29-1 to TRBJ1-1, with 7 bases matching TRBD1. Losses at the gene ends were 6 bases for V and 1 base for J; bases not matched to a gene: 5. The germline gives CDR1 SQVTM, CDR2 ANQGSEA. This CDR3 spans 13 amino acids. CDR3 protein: CSVVRTGNTEAFF. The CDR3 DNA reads TGCAGCGTAGTTAGGACAGGGAACACTGAAGCTTTCTTT.